This T cell receptor (beta chain) stems from a study of molecular identifiers for immune sequencing clone quantification. In its sample, this clonotype was seen many times. TCRdb re-called the PCR reads through MiXCR, storing one row per CDR3 protein. The profile shows 68,000 or so distinct CDR3 sequences, about a sixth of them singletons. Germline lookup yields CDR1 LGHNA and CDR2 YSLEER. The CDR3 extends over 15 amino acids. V lost 3 bases to trimming and J lost 8 bases; unmatched junction nucleotides: 6. Sequencing was carried out using naive CD8+ T cells from blood, with Jurkat cell RNA spiked in. Documented subset: FACS-sorted CD8+CD4-CCR7+CD45RA+ naive T cells. This clonotype was sampled from a human donor in good health. Some libraries in this study had Jurkat cell RNA spiked in. The J gene is TRBJ1-4, the V gene TRBV4-3, with 10 bases matching TRBD1. This CDR3 reads CASSHRQGAREKLFF. The DNA of the CDR3 is TGCGCCAGCAGCCATCGACAGGGGGCAAGAGAAAAACTGTTTTTT.